The rows below give T cell receptor beta chains drawn from one sample of a study of shared clonotypes between healthy human individuals. Produced via immunoSEQ multiplex PCR; TCRdb's table is partial and in-frame only. The sample holds about 590,000 clones, around 95% seen once. Sequencing was performed on naive CD8+ T cells sorted from blood. The source is a woman aged 25 to 39 in good health. Both conserved end residues are part of each CDR3. The order of the fields is V gene, J gene, CDR3 protein.

TRBV6-5	TRBJ2-5	CASSVGGWETQYF
TRBV19	TRBJ1-5	CASSMGGFHQPQHF
TRBV6-5	TRBJ2-1	CATSVEGAFNEQFF
TRBV5-4	TRBJ2-7	CASSLGGGHYEQYF
TRBV28	TRBJ1-1	CASSLKSRESHMNTEAFF
TRBV25-1	TRBJ2-1	CASSDDSGVGYNEQFF
TRBV28	TRBJ2-1	CASSLPGLAGDRSTGNEQFF
TRBV27	TRBJ2-2	CASTALTNTGELFF
TRBV28	TRBJ2-7	CASSFRLAGGGEQYF
TRBV28	TRBJ2-7	CASSFFSSPVGYEQYF
TRBV27	TRBJ1-2	CASSPGVGPYGYTF
TRBV13	TRBJ2-7	CASSLGGLAGSYEQYF
TRBV9	TRBJ2-1	CASSVAGQGQQKVKQFF
TRBV7-8	TRBJ1-4	CASSHPKTTAATNEKLFF
TRBV5-5	TRBJ1-1	CASSSWGNTEAFF
TRBV27	.	CASSFGTSGSYEQYF
TRBV2	TRBJ2-1	CASSEEGQGSSGRSPYSYNEQFF
TRBV28	TRBJ1-5	CASSPRTEDQPQHF
TRBV11-2	.	CASSLWRSYEQYF
TRBV13	TRBJ2-7	CASSPFSGGPYEQYF
TRBV19	TRBJ2-1	CASSSWDSYNEQFF
TRBV19	.	CASSIGLPPYEQYF
TRBV6-1	TRBJ2-7	CASRGWDIPYEQYF
TRBV29-1	TRBJ2-2	CSVDLQTGELFF
TRBV6-6	TRBJ2-2	CASSYRGELFF
TRBV27	TRBJ2-7	CASSYGPLGAYEQYF
TRBV13	TRBJ2-5	CASSLGGLAHETQYF
TRBV7-9	TRBJ2-1	CASSLAPGHGFLTYNEQFF
TRBV2	.	CASSPGLYEQYF
TRBV9	TRBJ1-2	CASRGTGLVGYGYTF
TRBV15	TRBJ2-6	CATSRGLAGELVANVLTF
TRBV28	TRBJ1-5	CASSFPVGDQPQHF
TRBV7-9	TRBJ2-3	CASSFSSGLDTQYF
TRBV6-5	TRBJ2-7	CASSYSGTTTNEQYF
TRBV30	TRBJ1-5	CAWSYGTVDNQPQHF
TRBV4-2	TRBJ2-2	CASSQTSSGSWVGELFF
TRBV5-1	TRBJ2-7	CASSLGPRARSSYEQYF
TRBV28	TRBJ1-2	CASSFGSGGYTF
TRBV28	TRBJ1-2	CASSFRLDTYYGYTF
TRBV2	TRBJ2-1	CASSLDRGPYNEQFF
TRBV7-9	TRBJ1-1	CATHTRGQLNTEAFF
TRBV28	TRBJ1-4	CASSLRWNNEKLFF
TRBV6-6	TRBJ2-2	CASSYQANTGELFF
TRBV5-6	TRBJ2-1	CASSSGLTHNEQFF
TRBV6-6	TRBJ2-7	CASSYSLQNEQYF
TRBV28	TRBJ1-2	CASSFRGSDGYTF
TRBV5-1	TRBJ2-7	CASSWGYPNEQYF
TRBV4-2	TRBJ2-7	CASSQELAGVQNDYEQYF